This T cell receptor beta chain was observed in a study of PD-1 blockade in mismatch repair-deficient tumors. About the study: Patients had over ten mismatch repair-deficient cancer types and were previously treated and progressing. General study points: Rapid post-treatment expansion, then contraction, generally preceding radiologic response, marked tumor-resident clones.

Remarks on this clone: The antigen is not known.

The TCR-sequenced patients were a few responders to pembrolizumab. TCRdb keeps only in-frame clones here, not all; method: immunoSEQ multiplex PCR. The sample shows approximately 63,000 clones, around 88% of them seen only once. The CDR3 loop spans 13 amino acids. Germline values: CDR1 MNHEY, CDR2 SMNVEV (reference sequence). V was pared by 5 bases and J by 1 base, with 9 bases between. The receptor's source is an adult with mismatch repair-deficient cancer. The rearrangement links TRBV27 to TRBJ2-7; no clear D gene. The sequencing here drew on peripheral blood, taken 52 weeks after starting pembrolizumab. The CDR3 nucleotides read TGTGCCAGCAGTCGGGCGGAATCCTACGAGCAGTACTTC. It is translated as CASSRAESYEQYF.